What follows describes a single T cell receptor (beta chain). Its antigen is currently unknown. At one of its ends the junction is not consistent with the germline gene, which may arise from a read error. The data were taken from a study of tumor and adjacent non-tumor tissue in lung cancer. Study overall: Aged about 30 to 85 years, patients included fewer than 11 men and about 5 women with stage I to III disease. Whole-study findings and limits: TCR diversity was significantly greater in tumor than normal lung tissue.

A modified ARM-PCR protocol with three rounds of nested PCR amplified TCRbeta. TCRdb fed the multiplex PCR reads into MiXCR, producing one record per CDR3 protein. Of about 200,000 distinct CDR3 sequences listed, 70% to 75% are singletons. CDR1 is SGHNT and CDR2 is YENEEA in the germline V gene. The CDR3 sequence is 15 residues long. No cell sorting was done before RNA was extracted from the tissue. The TCR originated in a man aged 60 to 75 with non-small cell lung cancer. The sequenced sample consisted of lung tumor tissue. The gene calls are TRBV11-3 and TRBJ2-5; 7 positions agree with TRBD2. The J call may be faulty, since TRBJ2-1 better matches the DNA end. The CDR3 DNA reads TGTGTCAGCAGCTTAGCGGGTGGGGAGGTGGAGACCCAGTTCTTC. It translates to CVSSLAGGEVETQFF.